These 14 T cell receptor beta chains were all obtained from the same sample, sequenced in a study of Ad26.COV2.S vaccination and SARS-CoV-2 variants. Treatment specified: around 19 received Ad26.COV2.S at low or high dose, single or two shots; roughly five received placebo; per-sample allocation not given. Sampling was performed 63 days after the first vaccine or placebo injection. This table comes from immunoSEQ multiplex PCR, and its TCRdb copy is limited to in-frame clones, with some not included. The repertoire holds about 350,000 clones, with about 89% as singletons. Source: peripheral blood, taken in a trial of Ad26.COV2.S vaccine versus placebo. The receptors were gathered from a person between 18 and 65 years old who received the Ad26.COV2.S COVID-19 vaccine or a placebo.

This clone showed up just once. V is TRBV6-1 and J is TRBJ1-5; D is ambiguous. The V end lost 1 base, the J end lost 5 bases, and 12 bases lay between the germline ends. The CDR3 length is 15 residues. Per germline, CDR1 MNHNS and CDR2 SASEGT. The CDR3 DNA reads as TGTGCCAGCAGTGAAGGAGGTTCTATTGATCAGCCCCAGCATTTT. Its protein is CASSEGGSIDQPQHF.

As concerns this clone: At the DNA level, this CDR3 is encoded by other sequences in the same sample as well. This chain joins TRBV6-1 and TRBJ2-7; D might be TRBD1 (5 bases). Per the germline V gene, CDR1 is MNHNS and CDR2 is SASEGT. With 2 bases removed from V and 4 bases from J, the gap between germline ends came to 6 bases. The CDR3 spans 12 residues. The CDR3 protein is CASSEQGYEQYF. CDR3 sequence (DNA): TGTGCCAGCAGTGAACAGGGTTACGAGCAGTACTTC.

The rearrangement uses TRBV13 and TRBJ1-2, with D possibly TRBD1 on 5 matching bases. The CDR3 covers 15 residues. The V gene lost 1 base and the J gene lost 3 bases, with 12 bases spanning the gap. In germline, CDR1 is PRHDT, CDR2 FYEKMQ (reference sequence). The CDR3 loop is CASSLVRDSYYGYTF. The CDR3 DNA reads TGTGCCAGCAGCTTAGTTAGAGACAGCTACTATGGCTACACCTTC.

CDR3 region: CAWSGPRRQGERLSTDTQYF. For the CDR3, the DNA is TGTGCCTGGAGTGGGCCTAGACGACAGGGGGAGAGGTTGAGCACAGATACGCAGTATTTT. The chain couples TRBV30 to TRBJ2-3; 9 bases agree with TRBD1. CDR3 size: 20 residues. J was trimmed by 0 bases and V by 1 base; bases with no gene match: 17. Per the germline V gene, CDR1 is GTSNPN and CDR2 is SVGIG (reference sequence).

V is TRBV13 and J is TRBJ1-2, with 7 positions matching TRBD1. CDR3 length: 16 residues. Germline CDR1 and CDR2: PRHDT and FYEKMQ (reference sequence). V dropped 4 bases and J dropped 3; count of bases not matched to a gene: 11. CDR3 protein: CASSSPPGQTDYGYTF. As DNA, the CDR3 is TGTGCCAGCAGCTCCCCGCCGGGACAGACCGACTATGGCTACACCTTC.

This chain uses TRBV5-4 with TRBJ2-7, with D perhaps being TRBD1 or TRBD2 (6 bases each). V lost 0 bases to trimming and J lost 0 bases, with 13 bases between them. The CDR3 has 16 amino acids. Germline V gene lookup returns CDR1 SGHNT and CDR2 YYREEE (reference sequence). CDR3 in amino acids: CASSLEGGLYSYEQYF. Here the CDR3 DNA reads TGTGCCAGCAGCTTGGAAGGGGGGCTTTACTCCTACGAGCAGTACTTC.

V is TRBV9 and J is TRBJ2-1; TRBD2 aligns across 12 bases. Per the germline V gene, CDR1 is SGDLS and CDR2 is YYNGEE. The CDR3 extends over 15 amino acids. J was trimmed by 6 bases and V by 1 base; bases with no gene match: 2. This CDR3 is CASSVLAGGPNEQFF. CDR3 nucleotide sequence: TGTGCCAGCAGCGTACTAGCGGGAGGGCCCAATGAGCAGTTCTTC.

The chain is built from TRBV28 and TRBJ2-5; 10 positions match TRBD1. The CDR3 runs 14 residues. From germline, CDR1 is MDHEN and CDR2 SYDVKM. Germline trimming cut 3 bases from V and 5 bases from J; bases unmatched to any gene: 3. The chain's CDR3 is CASSLGQGPETQYF. The CDR3 DNA follows: TGTGCCAGCAGTTTGGGACAGGGGCCGGAGACCCAGTACTTC.

J is TRBJ2-1 and V is TRBV5-1; no firm D call. The CDR3 length is 16 residues. Germline CDR1 reads SGHRS; CDR2 reads YFSETQ. V was cut by 0 bases and J by 6 bases, with 16 bases left in between. The CDR3 sequence: CASSLGLVVGINEQFF. The DNA of the CDR3 is TGCGCCAGCAGCTTGGGACTGGTGGTGGGGATCAATGAGCAGTTCTTC.

The chain has TRBV6-6 and TRBJ2-5; D not certain. The CDR3 spans 12 residues. In germline, CDR1 is MNHNY, CDR2 SVGAGI (reference sequence). V lost 5 bases to trimming and J lost 5 bases, with 9 bases between them. The CDR3 DNA sequence: TGTGCCAGCAGTAGGACCAGGGAGACCCAGTACTTC. Its protein product is CASSRTRETQYF.

This rearrangement joins TRBV5-1 to TRBJ2-7, with TRBD1 identical over 10 bases. The germline CDR1 and CDR2 sequences are SGHRS and YFSETQ. The CDR3 contains 14 residues. J was trimmed by 4 bases and V by 3 bases; bases with no gene match: 4. CDR3 sequence (DNA): TGCGCCAGCAGCTGGGGGACAGGGGCGTACGAGCAGTACTTC. Translating gives CASSWGTGAYEQYF.

In its sample, this clone was seen a few times. This sequence joins TRBV2 and TRBJ1-3; D is uncertain. Germline CDR1 reads SNHLY; CDR2 reads FYNNEI. V gave up 5 bases and J gave up 0 bases, with 8 bases separating them. The CDR3 loop spans 14 amino acids. CDR3 DNA sequence: TGTGCCAGCAGTTACTCTCCCTCTGGAAACACCATATATTTT. Protein sequence: CASSYSPSGNTIYF.

The chain combines TRBV3-1 (or the pseudogene TRBV3-2) with TRBJ2-7; 12 bases agree with TRBD2. The CDR3 length is 15 residues. The V gene's germline CDR1 is LGHDT and CDR2 YNNKEL (reference sequence). V lost 1 base to trimming and J lost 5 bases; unmatched junction nucleotides: 3. CDR3: CASSQGTSGGNEQYF. The CDR3, as DNA: TGTGCCAGCAGCCAAGGAACTAGCGGGGGGAACGAGCAGTACTTC.

About this clone itself: One end of the junction is discordant with germline, which a read error may explain. The chain uses TRBV6-5 and TRBJ1-6; 8 bases fit TRBD1. The CDR3 spans 13 residues. Germline V gives CDR1 MNHEY, CDR2 SVGAGI. The CDR3 reads CASRGRLGQADNF. Written as DNA, the CDR3 is TGTGCCAGCAGGGGCAGATTGGGACAGGCCGATAACTTT.